Only one count was recorded for the clone carrying this TCR beta chain. This entry belongs to a study of cytomegalovirus exposure and HLA in healthy donors. Trimming at V came to 2 bases and at J to 1 base, leaving 7 bases not matched to a gene. CDR1 SGHTA and CDR2 FQGTGA come from the germline V gene. The CDR3 runs 16 residues. Primers for the PCR totalled 60 Vbeta and 13 Jbeta. Libraries were prepared by immunoSEQ multiplex PCR; TCRdb keeps only in-frame clonotypes and omits some of them. Among 200,000 to 250,000 clones listed, roughly 83% were seen once. The specimen was PBMCs. This clonotype was sampled from a boy aged 2 to 9 in good health and CMV-seronegative. The chain employs TRBV7-3 and TRBJ2-5; 7 bases align to TRBD2. CDR3 loop: CASSLQGGTSQETQYF. The CDR3, as DNA: TGTGCCAGCAGCTTACAGGGAGGGACCTCCCAAGAGACCCAGTACTTC.